These T cell receptor beta chains were read from a single sample in a study of blood T cells in healthy people across ages. TCRdb passed the 5' RACE reads through MiXCR, listing each CDR3 protein once. Of about 640,000 distinct CDR3 sequences listed, approximately 30% are singletons. Sequencing was carried out using blood. The receptors derive from a woman at least 80 years old in good health. The CDR3 runs from the conserved cysteine through the conserved F or W. Each record gives: clone size, J gene, D gene, V gene, CDR3 protein, CDR3 DNA. The D gene is left open where the match is weak. The size field is filled for only some rows; it gives once, few, many or a size class.

>once|TRBJ2-5|-|TRBV20-1
CSARDLRQAQETQYF
TGCAGTGCTAGAGATCTTCGACAAGCTCAAGAGACCCAGTACTTC
>-|TRBJ2-5|-|TRBV14
CASSSLAAFETQYF
TGTGCCAGCAGCTCACTAGCTGCGTTCGAGACCCAGTACTTC
>many|TRBJ2-3|-|TRBV12-3/TRBV12-4
CASSLWDPTDTQYF
TGTGCCAGCAGTTTATGGGACCCCACAGATACGCAGTATTTT
>-|TRBJ1-1|-|TRBV30
CAWSTRGNTEAFF
TGTGCCTGGAGTACGAGGGGGAACACTGAAGCTTTCTTT
>many|TRBJ2-3|-|TRBV9
CASSPGGYSTDTQYF
TGTGCCAGCAGCCCCGGGGGTTATAGCACAGATACGCAGTATTTT
>-|TRBJ1-2|-|TRBV5-1
CASSGTGRGNYGHTF
TGCGCCAGCAGCGGAACGGGACGGGGGAACTATGGCCACACCTTC
>-|TRBJ1-2|-|TRBV20-1
CKRGDYGYTF
TGCAAAAGGGGGGACTATGGCTACACCTTC
>many|TRBJ2-5|-|TRBV20-1
CSARGDGQETQYF
TGCAGTGCTAGAGGGGACGGTCAAGAGACCCAGTACTTC
>-|TRBJ1-2|TRBD1|TRBV6-6
CASMGQGYYGYTF
TGTGCCAGCATGGGACAGGGATACTATGGCTACACCTTC
>few|TRBJ1-1|TRBD1|TRBV6-5
CASSYRQGWTEAFF
TGTGCCAGCAGTTACCGACAGGGTTGGACTGAAGCTTTCTTT
>-|TRBJ2-5|TRBD1|TRBV7-2
CASSEVAGGLSPYF
TGTGCCAGCAGCGAAGTCGCAGGGGGCCTCTCGCCGTACTTC
>once|TRBJ2-7|-|TRBV6-6
CASSYSRAEYYEQYF
TGTGCCAGCAGTTACTCGAGGGCGGAGTACTACGAGCAGTACTTC
>-|TRBJ1-5|-|TRBV5-1
CASSLDGTQYQPQHF
TGCGCCAGCAGCTTGGACGGGACACAATATCAGCCCCAGCATTTT
>-|TRBJ1-2|TRBD1|TRBV6-5
CASNPTGVDNYGYTF
TGTGCCAGCAATCCAACAGGGGTTGATAACTATGGCTACACCTTC
>few|TRBJ1-2|-|TRBV18
CASSPPALDGGYGYTF
TGTGCCAGCTCACCACCGGCCTTAGATGGAGGCTATGGCTACACCTTC
>few|TRBJ2-1|TRBD2|TRBV7-3
CASSLARTSSLDEQFF
TGTGCCAGCAGCTTAGCGAGGACTAGTTCATTGGATGAGCAGTTCTTC
>-|TRBJ1-5|-|TRBV10-3
CALAEAGNQPQHF
TGTGCCCTCGCTGAGGCTGGCAATCAGCCCCAGCATTTT
>-|TRBJ2-1|-|TRBV18
CASSPGTGSGSSYDEQFF
TGTGCCAGCTCGCCCGGGACAGGTAGCGGGAGCTCCTACGATGAGCAGTTCTTC
>-|TRBJ1-2|-|TRBV20-1
CSARALGGRYGYTF
TGCAGTGCTAGAGCGTTGGGCGGCCGATATGGCTACACCTTC
>-|TRBJ2-7|TRBD1|TRBV3-1
CASSPGTGSSEQYF
TGTGCCAGCAGCCCCGGGACAGGGAGCAGCGAGCAGTACTTC
>-|TRBJ2-5|TRBD2|TRBV9
CASVGASGFQETQYF
TGTGCCAGCGTAGGCGCTAGCGGATTCCAAGAGACCCAGTACTTC
>many|TRBJ2-1|-|TRBV28
CASSFDSYNEQFF
TGTGCCAGCAGTTTCGACAGCTACAATGAGCAGTTCTTC
>few|TRBJ1-2|TRBD1|TRBV5-1
CASSISGQGRDGYTF
TGCGCCAGCAGCATATCGGGACAGGGGAGGGATGGCTACACCTTC
>many|TRBJ1-1|-|TRBV4-2
CASRGGDTEAFF
TGTGCCAGCAGGGGGGGGGACACTGAAGCTTTCTTT
>-|TRBJ1-1|TRBD1|TRBV19
CASSMGTGGSDTEAFF
TGTGCCAGTAGTATGGGGACAGGGGGCTCGGACACTGAAGCTTTCTTT
>many|TRBJ2-1|-|TRBV3-1
CASSHGAFLGTYNEQFF
TGTGCCAGCAGCCACGGAGCCTTTCTGGGGACCTACAATGAGCAGTTCTTC
>many|TRBJ2-1|-|TRBV5-8
CASLRRQGGFNEQFF
TGTGCCAGCCTTAGGCGGCAGGGAGGATTCAATGAGCAGTTCTTC
>many|TRBJ2-3|TRBD1|TRBV20-1
CSASRDSLGDTQYF
TGCAGTGCTTCTAGGGACAGTTTAGGAGATACGCAGTATTTT
>-|TRBJ2-3|TRBD1|TRBV5-6
CASSLGQGVNTDTQYF
TGTGCCAGCAGCCTGGGACAGGGGGTTAACACAGATACGCAGTATTTT
>many|TRBJ2-7|-|TRBV6-5
CASRRPAGYEQYF
TGTGCCAGCAGACGTCCCGCCGGCTACGAGCAGTACTTC
>many|TRBJ1-2|-|TRBV7-8
CASSPTPEKENGYTF
TGTGCCAGCAGCCCTACCCCGGAGAAGGAGAATGGCTACACCTTC
>-|TRBJ2-7|TRBD2|TRBV10-3
CTISDGGSLLEQYF
TGTACCATCAGTGACGGGGGGTCCCTCCTCGAGCAGTACTTC
>-|TRBJ1-2|-|TRBV19
CASSIAQDYGYTF
TGTGCCAGTAGTATAGCACAGGACTATGGCTACACCTTC
>once|TRBJ2-1|TRBD1|TRBV30
CAWSPGGGYSYEQFF
TGTGCCTGGAGTCCAGGGGGCGGATATTCCTACGAGCAGTTCTTC
>many|TRBJ1-6|TRBD1|TRBV12-3/TRBV12-4
CASSHGQGASPLHF
TGTGCCAGCAGTCACGGACAGGGGGCTTCACCCCTCCACTTT
>many|TRBJ2-7|-|TRBV7-2
CASSLYEGVNYEQYF
TGTGCCAGCAGCTTATACGAGGGAGTTAACTACGAGCAGTACTTC
>-|TRBJ1-1|-|TRBV20-1
CSAPLGVGNTEAFF
TGCAGTGCCCCCCTTGGCGTAGGGAACACTGAAGCTTTCTTT
>-|TRBJ2-3|TRBD2|TRBV10-3
CAISESTSSVKDTQYF
TGTGCCATCAGTGAGTCGACTAGCTCGGTTAAGGATACGCAGTATTTT
>many|TRBJ2-7|-|TRBV9
CASSVAGKNEQYF
TGTGCCAGCAGCGTGGCAGGGAAGAACGAGCAGTACTTC
>many|TRBJ2-3|-|TRBV10-3
CAISGKDTQYF
TGTGCCATCAGTGGAAAAGATACGCAGTATTTT
>-|TRBJ2-4|-|TRBV4-2
CASSQEGRPPGNIQYF
TGTGCCAGCAGCCAAGAAGGGCGACCCCCTGGAAACATTCAGTACTTC
>few|TRBJ1-3|TRBD1|TRBV4-3
CASSRHRGAGNTIYF
TGCGCCAGCAGCCGACACAGGGGGGCTGGAAACACCATATATTTT
>-|TRBJ1-5|-|TRBV4-2
CASSQGGIGTQDRPQHF
TGTGCCAGCAGCCAAGGCGGCATCGGGACACAGGATCGGCCCCAGCATTTT